The 25 T cell receptor beta chains given below trace back to one sample, sequenced in a study of T-cell memory formation after mild COVID-19. TCRdb independently ran MiXCR on the 5' RACE reads; one entry per CDR3 protein. Here the sample spans just under 350,000 distinct CDR3 sequences, 13% being singletons. The material sequenced was PBMCs or a T cell subset sorted from them (not recorded which). These receptors were obtained from a man between 18 and 35 years old who had mild COVID-19 (a few samples of this study predate the infection). Cell type and time point are not known.

The chain has TRBV3-1 and TRBJ1-6; no definite D call. The CDR3 runs 14 residues. Trimming removed 0 bases from V and 7 bases from J, with 7 bases in between. CDR1 is LGHDT and CDR2 is YNNKEL in the germline V gene (reference sequence). The CDR3 nucleotides read TGTGCCAGCAGCCAAGAAGACCGGAATTCACCCCTCCACTTT. Protein sequence: CASSQEDRNSPLHF.

This clonotype was seen a few times. This rearrangement joins TRBV7-8 to TRBJ2-7; 8 nucleotides line up with TRBD2. The CDR3 has 14 residues. Germline V gene sequence: CDR1 SGHVS, CDR2 FQNEAQ. Germline trimming cut 3 bases from V and 3 bases from J; bases unmatched to any gene: 4. The CDR3, as DNA: TGTGCCAGCAGCTTGGCGGGGGGACGCTACGAGCAGTACTTC. Translated, it gives CASSLAGGRYEQYF.

This clonotype was counted ten times or more. This chain connects TRBV5-1 to TRBJ2-1; D possibly corresponds to TRBD2 (6 bases). V was shortened by 5 bases and J by 7 bases, with 13 bases between the two germline ends. This CDR3 contains 13 residues. Germline V gene sequence: CDR1 SGHRS, CDR2 YFSETQ. CDR3 region: CASSPYGGNEQFF. CDR3 nucleotide sequence: TGCGCCAGCAGTCCCTACGGGGGAAATGAGCAGTTCTTC.

This clonotype showed up just a few times. V is TRBV5-5 and J is TRBJ1-2; D is ambiguous. The CDR3 is 16 amino acids. V gave up 2 bases and J gave up 3 bases, with 17 bases separating them. CDR1 and CDR2 from the germline V gene are SGHKS and YYEKEE (reference sequence). Here the CDR3 DNA reads TGTGCCAGCAGCTTCCTCTTGGCTGGGGAATACTATGGCTACACCTTC. This sequence encodes CASSFLLAGEYYGYTF. Full variable domain (missing parts from reference TRBV5-5 and TRBJ1-2): DAGVTQSPTHLIKTRGQQVTLRCSPISGHKSVSWYQQVLGQGPQFIFQYYEKEERGRGNFPDRFSARQFPNYSSELNVNALLLGDSALYLCASSFLLAGEYYGYTFGSGTRLTVV.

This rearrangement joins TRBV4-2 to TRBJ2-7; D ambiguous. This CDR3 contains 14 residues. Germline V lookup: CDR1 LGHNA, CDR2 YNFKEQ. V lost 0 bases to trimming and J lost 3 bases, with 9 bases between them. This chain's CDR3 is CASSQDLADYEQYF. The DNA for the CDR3 is TGTGCCAGCAGCCAAGACCTGGCAGACTACGAGCAGTACTTC.

The chain is built from TRBV6-5 and TRBJ1-3; D is possibly TRBD1 (5 bases). Per germline, CDR1 MNHEY and CDR2 SVGAGI. The CDR3 runs to 17 residues. The ends were cut back, 5 bases at V and 0 bases at J, with 17 bases in the middle. CDR3 amino acids: CASSGPGLPSSGNTIYF. CDR3 DNA: TGTGCCAGCAGTGGTCCGGGACTCCCGAGCTCTGGAAACACCATATATTTT.

V and J are TRBV20-1 and TRBJ1-5; D gene uncertain. The CDR3 is 12 residues long. Trimming shortened V by 7 bases and J by 5 bases, and 12 bases separated the two germline ends. The germline CDR1 and CDR2 sequences are DFQATT and SNEGSKA (reference sequence). The CDR3 loop is CSGLLADQPQHF. CDR3 bases: TGCAGTGGACTCCTAGCCGATCAGCCCCAGCATTTT.

The rearrangement uses TRBV5-1 and TRBJ2-3; 9 bases are a match to TRBD2. The CDR3 loop spans 16 amino acids. The germline CDR1 and CDR2 sequences are SGHRS and YFSETQ. V shed 1 base, J shed 0 bases, and the junction held 3 bases outside the gene matches. In DNA, the CDR3 is TGCGCCAGCAGCTTGAAAGCGGGGGGCAGCACAGATACGCAGTATTTT. Translating gives CASSLKAGGSTDTQYF.

The chain links TRBV9 to TRBJ2-1, with TRBD1 matching 12 bases. V lost 4 bases to trimming and J lost 3 bases; unmatched junction nucleotides: 11. From germline, CDR1 is SGDLS and CDR2 YYNGEE. The CDR3 sequence is 18 residues long. The CDR3 DNA is TGTGCCAGCAGCCCCTCCGGGACAGGGGGCGGATACTACAATGAGCAGTTCTTC. It encodes CASSPSGTGGGYYNEQFF.

This clonotype was observed a single time. The rearrangement uses TRBV7-9 and TRBJ1-2, with D unclear. This CDR3 has 14 amino acids. Germline CDR1 is SEHNR and CDR2 is FQNEAQ (reference sequence). V dropped 4 bases and J dropped 8 bases, with 17 bases sitting between them. In DNA form, the CDR3 reads TGTGCCAGCAGCTCTCGGGGAGGTCCGGGAGGCTACACCTTC. Protein product: CASSSRGGPGGYTF.

In its sample, this clonotype was seen a few times. The V and J genes are TRBV6-5 and TRBJ1-6; D remains ambiguous. The CDR3 extends over 12 amino acids. Germline V CDR1 and CDR2: MNHEY, SVGAGI. Trimming left V 5 bases short and J 15 bases short, with 14 bases between. CDR3 in amino acids: CASSLLNGDLHF. CDR3 DNA: TGTGCCAGCAGTCTCCTAAATGGGGACCTCCACTTT.

This clonotype was detected ten times or more. This chain uses TRBV20-1 with TRBJ2-3, with TRBD2 as a possible D gene (6 bases). V lost 7 bases to trimming and J lost 4 bases, with 12 bases between them. CDR3 length: 12 residues. CDR1 and CDR2 (germline): DFQATT, SNEGSKA (reference sequence). CDR3 region: CSVREVADTQYF. Here the CDR3 DNA reads TGCAGTGTTAGGGAGGTGGCAGATACGCAGTATTTT.

The sample holds a few counts of this clonotype. The chain carries TRBV7-9 and TRBJ1-5, with D possibly being TRBD1 (5 bases). V lost 2 bases to trimming and J lost 3 bases, with 11 bases between them. The CDR3 has 15 amino acids. CDR1 is SEHNR, CDR2 FQNEAQ, per germline (reference sequence). Here the CDR3 DNA reads TGTGCCAGCAGCTTACTCCAGGGAATCAATCAGCCCCAGCATTTT. This codes for CASSLLQGINQPQHF.

The rearrangement uses TRBV6-2 or TRBV6-3 and TRBJ2-2; TRBD2 matches at 8 bases. J gave up 2 bases and V 7 bases, and 12 bases lay outside the gene matches. The CDR3 is 17 amino acids. CDR1 and CDR2 from the germline V gene are MNHEY and SVGEGT. The CDR3 is CASITRVAGTNTGELFF. For the CDR3, the DNA is TGTGCCAGCATAACCCGGGTAGCGGGAACTAACACCGGGGAGCTGTTTTTT.

This clonotype was observed at least ten times. The rearrangement uses TRBV7-6 and TRBJ2-1; D is possibly TRBD2 (6 bases). CDR3 length: 13 amino acids. V was clipped by 5 bases and J by 7 bases, with 12 bases between them. The germline V gene encodes CDR1 SGHVS and CDR2 FNYEAQ. The CDR3 spells CASSAGTQNEQFF. The CDR3 bases are TGTGCCAGCAGCGCCGGGACTCAAAATGAGCAGTTCTTC.

The genes are TRBV4-1 and TRBJ1-6; D call uncertain. Looked up from germline, CDR1 is MGHRA and CDR2 is YSYEKL. The V end was cut by 1 base, the J end by 13 bases, with 17 bases between. The CDR3 extends over 15 amino acids. This chain's CDR3 is CASSQVGQVARPLHF. The CDR3 nucleotides read TGCGCCAGCAGCCAAGTGGGTCAGGTCGCAAGGCCCCTCCACTTT.

This clonotype was counted ten times or more. This chain joins TRBV4-3 and TRBJ2-1; the D gene is possibly TRBD2 (7 bases). Germline V gene lookup returns CDR1 LGHNA and CDR2 YSLEER. V shed 0 bases and J shed 7 bases, with 16 bases lying between them. This CDR3 contains 16 residues. The CDR3 protein is CASSQDSGGGGNEQFF. CDR3 DNA: TGCGCCAGCAGCCAAGATTCGGGGGGCGGAGGGAATGAGCAGTTCTTC.

This clonotype turned up a few times. The J gene is TRBJ2-5, the V gene TRBV5-6; 14 bases match TRBD2. Germline loops: CDR1 SGHDT, CDR2 YYEEEE. The V and J ends lost 5 bases and 4 bases, in that order; junction bases with no gene match: 4. This CDR3 has 15 amino acids. The CDR3 is CASSWGTSGGETQYF. DNA for the CDR3: TGTGCCAGCAGTTGGGGGACTAGCGGGGGAGAGACCCAGTACTTC.

This clonotype was observed a handful of times. The chain joins TRBV7-2 to TRBJ1-6, with D unclear. Germline CDR1 is SGHTA and CDR2 is FQGNSA. This CDR3 is built from 17 residues. Trimming pared 5 bases from V and 0 bases from J, leaving 14 bases between. The CDR3: CASSRGSSSSYNSPLHF. The CDR3, as DNA: TGTGCCAGCAGCCGGGGATCGAGTAGCTCCTATAATTCACCCCTCCACTTT.

The table lists this clonotype with a few counts. The chain joins TRBV15 to TRBJ1-1; D is unresolved. Trimming cost V 2 bases and J 7 bases, with 8 bases left between them. CDR3 size: 12 residues. Per germline, CDR1 LNHNV and CDR2 YYDKDF (reference sequence). The CDR3 DNA reads as TGTGCCACCAGCAGAACCGCCCATGAAGCTTTCTTT. Residues: CATSRTAHEAFF.

This clonotype occurred a few times. DNA for the CDR3: TGTGCCAGCAGCTTAGGCAGGGGGAGGCTTTATTCACCCCTCCACTTT. It translates to CASSLGRGRLYSPLHF. The J gene is TRBJ1-6, the V gene TRBV7-2; 7 bases map to TRBD1. The CDR3 runs 16 residues. V lost 1 base to trimming and J lost 8 bases; unmatched junction nucleotides: 8. Germline values: CDR1 SGHTA, CDR2 FQGNSA.

The chain combines TRBV11-2 with TRBJ1-6, with a possible D match to TRBD1 (5 bases). The CDR3 has 16 residues. Germline lookup yields CDR1 SGHAT and CDR2 FQNNGV. V was cut by 4 bases and J by 7 bases, with 17 bases left in between. The CDR3 here is CASSSGREGANSPLHF. The CDR3 DNA reads as TGTGCCAGCAGCTCCGGCAGAGAAGGGGCAAATTCACCCCTCCACTTT. The whole variable domain, filled in from reference TRBV11-2 and TRBJ1-6, reads EAGVAQSPRYKIIEKRQSVAFWCNPISGHATLYWYQQILGQGPKLLIQFQNNGVVDDSQLPKDRFSAERLKGVDSTLKIQPAKLEDSAVYLCASSSGREGANSPLHFGNGTRLTVT.

CDR3 bases: TGTGCCAGCAGCCGTCGTGGGGGGGACTCCAGATGGGATGAGCAGTTCTTC. Translated, it gives CASSRRGGDSRWDEQFF. The rearrangement joins TRBV7-3 to TRBJ2-1; TRBD2 matches 7 bases. V lost 5 bases and J lost 8; bases outside the gene matches: 18. Looked up from germline, CDR1 is SGHTA and CDR2 is FQGTGA. This CDR3 is built from 17 residues.

The rearrangement uses TRBV11-2 and TRBJ1-2; D gene unclear. Germline CDR1 and CDR2: SGHAT and FQNNGV. Deletions cut 0 bases from V and 1 base from J, with 6 bases between. This CDR3 spans 14 amino acids. DNA for the CDR3: TGTGCCAGCAGCTTAGATCGGTTTAACTATGGCTACACCTTC. Its translation is CASSLDRFNYGYTF.

This clonotype has a count of ten or more. This chain connects TRBV20-1 to TRBJ2-3, with 9 positions matching TRBD2. The germline CDR1 and CDR2 sequences are DFQATT and SNEGSKA (reference sequence). This CDR3 comprises 18 residues. V was pared by 3 bases and J by 0 bases, with 13 bases of the junction left unmatched. The DNA of the CDR3 is TGCAGTGCTAGGCCCTGGGGCGGGGGGGCCGCTAGCACAGATACGCAGTATTTT. Translating gives CSARPWGGGAASTDTQYF.